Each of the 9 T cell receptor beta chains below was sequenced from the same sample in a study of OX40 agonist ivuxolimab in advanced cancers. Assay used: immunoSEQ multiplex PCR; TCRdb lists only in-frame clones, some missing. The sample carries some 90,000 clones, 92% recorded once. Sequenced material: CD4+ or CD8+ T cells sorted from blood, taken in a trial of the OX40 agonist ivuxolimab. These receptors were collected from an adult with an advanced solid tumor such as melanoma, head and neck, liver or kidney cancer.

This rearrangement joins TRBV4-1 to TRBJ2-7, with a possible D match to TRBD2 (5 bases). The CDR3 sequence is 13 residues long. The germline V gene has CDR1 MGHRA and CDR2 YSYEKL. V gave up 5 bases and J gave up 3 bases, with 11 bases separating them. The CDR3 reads CASSYDGNYEQYF. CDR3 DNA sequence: TGCGCCAGCAGCTATGACGGGAACTACGAGCAGTACTTC.

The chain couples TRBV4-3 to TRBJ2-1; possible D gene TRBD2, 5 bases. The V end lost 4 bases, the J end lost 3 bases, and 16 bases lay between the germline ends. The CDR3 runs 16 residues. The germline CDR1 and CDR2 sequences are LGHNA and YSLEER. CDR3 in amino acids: CASSPSSPPYYNEQFF. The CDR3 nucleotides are TGCGCCAGCAGCCCTTCTAGCCCCCCTTACTACAATGAGCAGTTCTTC.

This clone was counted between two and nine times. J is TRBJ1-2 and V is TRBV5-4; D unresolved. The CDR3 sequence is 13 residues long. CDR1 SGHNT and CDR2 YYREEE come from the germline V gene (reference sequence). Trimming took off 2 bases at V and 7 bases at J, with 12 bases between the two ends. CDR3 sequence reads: CASSFSGVGGYTF. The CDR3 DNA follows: TGTGCCAGCAGCTTCAGCGGAGTCGGTGGCTACACCTTC.

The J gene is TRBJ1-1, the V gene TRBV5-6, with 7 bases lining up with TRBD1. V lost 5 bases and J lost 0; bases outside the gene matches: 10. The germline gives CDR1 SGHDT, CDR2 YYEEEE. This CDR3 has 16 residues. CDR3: CASRPMTGLVNTEAFF. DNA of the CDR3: TGTGCCAGCAGGCCGATGACAGGGCTGGTGAACACTGAAGCTTTCTTT.

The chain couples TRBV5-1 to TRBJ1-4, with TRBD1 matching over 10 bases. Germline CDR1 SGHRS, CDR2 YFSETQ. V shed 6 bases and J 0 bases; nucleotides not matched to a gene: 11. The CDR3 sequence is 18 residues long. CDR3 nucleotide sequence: TGCGCCAGCACCCCGGGACAGGGGTCCATCGCAACTAATGAAAAACTGTTTTTT. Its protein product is CASTPGQGSIATNEKLFF.

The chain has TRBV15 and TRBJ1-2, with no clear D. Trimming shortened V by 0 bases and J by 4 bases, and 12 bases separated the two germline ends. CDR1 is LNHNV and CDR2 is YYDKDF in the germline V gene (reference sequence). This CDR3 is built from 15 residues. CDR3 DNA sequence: TGTGCCACCAGCAGAGACACCCTGGGCAGCTATGGCTACACCTTC. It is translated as CATSRDTLGSYGYTF.

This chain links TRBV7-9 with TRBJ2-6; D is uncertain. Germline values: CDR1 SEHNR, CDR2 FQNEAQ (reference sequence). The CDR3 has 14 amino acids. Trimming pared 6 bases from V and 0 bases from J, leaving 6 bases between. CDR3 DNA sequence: TGTGCCAGCAGGCCTTTCTCTGGGGCCAACGTCCTGACTTTC. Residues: CASRPFSGANVLTF.

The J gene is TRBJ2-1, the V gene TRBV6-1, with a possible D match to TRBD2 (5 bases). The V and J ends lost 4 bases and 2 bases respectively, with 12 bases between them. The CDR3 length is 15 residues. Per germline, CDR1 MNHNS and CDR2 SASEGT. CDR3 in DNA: TGTGCCAGCAGTGCGGAGGACGTTCCCTACAATGAGCAGTTCTTC. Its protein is CASSAEDVPYNEQFF.

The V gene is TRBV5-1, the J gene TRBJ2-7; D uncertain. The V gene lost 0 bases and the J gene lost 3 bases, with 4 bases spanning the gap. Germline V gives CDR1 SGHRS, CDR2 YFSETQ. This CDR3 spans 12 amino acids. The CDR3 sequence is CASSLGHYEQYF. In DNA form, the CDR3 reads TGCGCCAGCAGCTTGGGACACTACGAGCAGTACTTC.